Shown below are 27 T cell receptor beta chains from a single sample sequenced in a study of blood T cell repertoires in COVID-19. Clones were read by immunoSEQ multiplex PCR, and TCRdb kept only the in-frame ones, dropping some. Altogether around 140,000 clones are present, roughly 80% being singletons, with the ten largest covering 16%. Sequencing was performed on peripheral blood. These TCRs come from a man aged 50-60 years with acute or convalescent COVID-19.

The count of this clone is one. J is TRBJ2-2 and V is TRBV5-1; the D is unclear. The germline V gene has CDR1 SGHRS and CDR2 YFSETQ. The CDR3 has 14 residues. With 5 bases removed from V and 0 bases from J, the gap between germline ends came to 8 bases. CDR3 loop: CASSSSSNTGELFF. The CDR3 DNA is TGCGCCAGCAGTAGCTCCTCGAACACCGGGGAGCTGTTTTTT.

The V gene is TRBV9, the J gene TRBJ2-7; a weak D match, TRBD2 (5 bases). V was clipped by 2 bases and J by 0 bases, with 12 bases between them. Germline V gene lookup returns CDR1 SGDLS and CDR2 YYNGEE. This CDR3 has 15 amino acids. The CDR3: CASSVVPGDSYEQYF. The CDR3 nucleotides read TGTGCCAGCAGCGTTGTCCCCGGGGACTCCTACGAGCAGTACTTC.

The rearrangement links TRBV30 to TRBJ2-7; TRBD2 is a possible D gene (6 bases). Germline loops: CDR1 GTSNPN, CDR2 SVGIG (reference sequence). With 0 bases removed from V and 6 bases from J, the gap between germline ends came to 9 bases. The CDR3 runs 12 residues. CDR3 loop: CAWSVRGTEQYF. The CDR3 DNA follows: TGTGCCTGGAGTGTACGGGGGACCGAGCAGTACTTC.

This rearrangement joins TRBV2 to TRBJ1-2; TRBD1 is a possible D gene (5 bases). V lost 6 bases to trimming and J lost 8 bases, with 16 bases between them. CDR1 and CDR2 from the germline V gene are SNHLY and FYNNEI. The CDR3 consists of 13 residues. The CDR3 DNA is TGTGCCAGCAGCACGGACACTGCTGGAGGCTACACCTTC. This gives the protein CASSTDTAGGYTF. Full variable domain (rest looked up from reference TRBV2 and TRBJ1-2): EPEVTQTPSHQVTQMGQEVILRCVPISNHLYFYWYRQILGQKVEFLVSFYNNEISEKSEIFDDQFSVERPDGSNFTLKIRSTKLEDSAMYFCASSTDTAGGYTFGSGTRLTVV.

This chain uses TRBV12-1 with TRBJ2-4; no check of the table's D call, TRBD2, against the DNA was made. TRBV12-1 is given as a pseudogene. CDR3 length: 18 residues. CDR3: CASSFRGLRLLAKNIQYF. The CDR3 region has the DNA TGTGCCAGCAGCTTTCGAGGGCTGAGACTCTTAGCCAAAAACATTCAGTACTTC.

The rearrangement links TRBV2 to TRBJ1-1; unclear D gene. Trimming left V 5 bases short and J 1 base short, with 8 bases between. Germline assignment: CDR1 SNHLY and CDR2 FYNNEI. The CDR3 length is 13 residues. The CDR3, as DNA: TGTGCCAGCAGTAGAGATCCGAACACTGAAGCTTTCTTT. It translates to CASSRDPNTEAFF.

The chain carries TRBV5-1 and TRBJ2-5, with D perhaps matching TRBD2 (5 bases). V shed 1 base and J shed 5 bases, with 12 bases lying between them. This CDR3 has 14 amino acids. CDR1 is SGHRS, CDR2 YFSETQ, per germline. The CDR3 region is CASSLSPSSETQYF. The CDR3 DNA reads TGCGCCAGCAGCTTGTCCCCTAGCTCGGAGACCCAGTACTTC.

The chain joins TRBV9 to TRBJ2-5; D gene uncertain. From germline, CDR1 is SGDLS and CDR2 YYNGEE. Deletions cut 3 bases from V and 2 bases from J, with 8 bases between. The CDR3 runs to 13 residues. The CDR3 loop reads CASSAGAQETQYF. In DNA, the CDR3 is TGTGCCAGCAGCGCAGGTGCGCAAGAGACCCAGTACTTC.

The V and J genes are TRBV19 and TRBJ1-1, with TRBD1 identical over 8 bases. Germline V gene data show CDR1 as LNHDA and CDR2 as SQIVND (reference sequence). The CDR3 length is 18 residues. The junction had 14 bases not matched to a gene; V was cut back by 4 bases and J by 1 base. CDR3 in DNA: TGTGCCAGTAGTACCCCCCCCGGCAGGGGGCTGGGGAACACTGAAGCTTTCTTT. Translating it yields CASSTPPGRGLGNTEAFF.

This sequence joins TRBV25-1 and TRBJ1-2; weak D call: TRBD1 (6 bases). Germline V gives CDR1 MGHDK, CDR2 SYGVNS. CDR3 length: 14 residues. V lost 6 bases, J lost 4 bases, and 15 bases lay in between. The CDR3 nucleotides are TGTGCCAGCAGCCCCGATGGGGGCTCCTATGGCTACACCTTC. Protein sequence: CASSPDGGSYGYTF.

This clone was recorded at least ten times. This rearrangement joins TRBV7-8 to TRBJ1-6; D is possibly TRBD1 (6 bases). The CDR3 contains 14 residues. The germline gives CDR1 SGHVS, CDR2 FQNEAQ. V gave up 2 bases and J gave up 11 bases, with 13 bases separating them. The chain's CDR3 is CASSLYRDKPPLHF. The CDR3 DNA reads TGTGCCAGCAGCTTATACCGGGACAAACCACCCCTCCACTTT.

The rearrangement links TRBV19 to TRBJ1-5, with a tentative D call TRBD1 (6 bases). The germline gives CDR1 LNHDA, CDR2 SQIVND (reference sequence). V was cut by 6 bases and J by 3 bases, with 15 bases left in between. The CDR3 runs to 15 residues. DNA of the CDR3: TGTGCCAGTAGCCTCACGGGGGGCGCCAATCAGCCCCAGCATTTT. The encoded protein is CASSLTGGANQPQHF. Full variable domain (missing parts from reference TRBV19 and TRBJ1-5): DGGITQSPKYLFRKEGQNVTLSCEQNLNHDAMYWYRQDPGQGLRLIYYSQIVNDFQKGDIAEGYSVSREKKESFPLTVTSAQKNPTAFYLCASSLTGGANQPQHFGDGTRLSIL.

The chain recombines TRBV21-1 with TRBJ1-2; TRBD1, the table's D call, lacks a check against the DNA. TRBV21-1 is listed as a pseudogene. The CDR3 totals 13 residues. CDR3 sequence: CASSKVPGDGYTF. The DNA for the CDR3 is TGTGCCAGCAGCAAAGTCCCAGGGGACGGCTACACCTTC.

The rearrangement links TRBV27 to TRBJ1-2, with D possibly matching TRBD1 (5 bases). From germline, CDR1 is MNHEY and CDR2 SMNVEV (reference sequence). This CDR3 has 13 amino acids. V was cut by 3 bases and J by 7 bases, with 12 bases left in between. CDR3 DNA: TGTGCCAGCAGTTTGGGAGGGGCCGGTGGCTACACCTTC. Its translation: CASSLGGAGGYTF.

This chain links TRBV6-5 with TRBJ1-2; D perhaps matches TRBD1 (5 bases). In germline, CDR1 is MNHEY, CDR2 SVGAGI. With 6 bases removed from V and 3 bases from J, the gap between germline ends came to 17 bases. This CDR3 comprises 15 residues. In DNA form, the CDR3 reads TGTGCCAGCAGGGATCCCGGACAATCCCACTATGGCTACACCTTC. Translated, it gives CASRDPGQSHYGYTF.

This chain links TRBV11-3 with TRBJ1-1; D is undetermined. CDR1 and CDR2 (germline): SGHNT, YENEEA. Trimming shortened V by 1 base and J by 3 bases, and 6 bases separated the two germline ends. The CDR3 runs 13 residues. In nucleotides, the CDR3 is TGTGCCAGCAGCTTAGTGAGGGACACTGAAGCTTTCTTT. Translated, it gives CASSLVRDTEAFF.

This sequence joins TRBV15 and TRBJ2-5; 8 nucleotides agree with TRBD1. Trimming at V came to 0 bases and at J to 3 bases, leaving 3 bases not matched to a gene. CDR3 length equals 15 residues. CDR1 is LNHNV, CDR2 YYDKDF, per germline (reference sequence). This chain's CDR3 is CATSRDPTGEETQYF. Here the CDR3 DNA reads TGTGCCACCAGCAGAGATCCGACAGGGGAAGAGACCCAGTACTTC.

This chain links TRBV12-3 or TRBV12-4 with TRBJ1-2; the D is unclear. Trimming pared 5 bases from V and 1 base from J, leaving 8 bases between. The length of the CDR3 is 13 residues. The CDR3 loop is CASSPYDNYGYTF. The CDR3 DNA reads TGTGCCAGCAGTCCCTACGATAACTATGGCTACACCTTC.

In this sample, this clone turned up a few times. This chain links TRBV7-9 with TRBJ1-2; D is unclear. Germline assignment: CDR1 SEHNR and CDR2 FQNEAQ (reference sequence). V lost 1 base, J lost 4 bases, and 13 bases lay in between. The CDR3 extends over 15 amino acids. DNA for the CDR3: TGTGCCAGCAGCTTAGGGGGAGCCTCCTCCTATGGCTACACCTTC. Protein: CASSLGGASSYGYTF.

This sequence joins TRBV10-2 and TRBJ1-2; 9 nucleotides line up with TRBD1. CDR1 WSHSY and CDR2 SAAADI come from the germline V gene. The CDR3 runs 13 residues. The V and J ends lost 8 bases and 5 bases, in that order; junction bases with no gene match: 6. Here the CDR3 reads CASAGQGQYGYTF. The DNA of the CDR3 is TGCGCCAGCGCCGGACAGGGGCAGTATGGCTACACCTTC.

This chain's CDR3 is CASSFEGGGELFF. In DNA form, the CDR3 reads TGTGCCAGCAGCTTTGAAGGCGGCGGGGAGCTGTTTTTT. This chain joins TRBV11-2 and TRBJ2-2, with D hard to call. The CDR3 is 13 residues long. CDR1 is SGHAT, CDR2 FQNNGV, per germline. The V and J ends lost 3 bases and 7 bases respectively, with 9 bases between them. The complete variable domain, with remaining parts taken from reference TRBV11-2 and TRBJ2-2, reads EAGVAQSPRYKIIEKRQSVAFWCNPISGHATLYWYQQILGQGPKLLIQFQNNGVVDDSQLPKDRFSAERLKGVDSTLKIQPAKLEDSAVYLCASSFEGGGELFFGEGSRLTVL.

This chain joins TRBV5-4 and TRBJ2-3, with 10 bases fitting TRBD1. The CDR3 is 15 amino acids. Germline CDR1 reads SGHNT; CDR2 reads YYREEE (reference sequence). With 3 bases clipped from V and 6 bases from J, the junction kept 7 bases outside the gene matches. The CDR3, as DNA: TGTGCCAGCAGCTCCGGGACAGGGGCGGGGGATACGCAGTATTTT. It encodes CASSSGTGAGDTQYF.

This clone was observed a few times. The chain couples TRBV4-1 to TRBJ2-2; 9 positions match TRBD2. The germline V gene has CDR1 MGHRA and CDR2 YSYEKL. CDR3 length: 17 amino acids. V was pared by 4 bases and J by 2 bases, with 8 bases of the junction left unmatched. In nucleotides, the CDR3 is TGCGCCAGCAGCCTCCAAGGGCGGGGGGGAAACACCGGGGAGCTGTTTTTT. It encodes CASSLQGRGGNTGELFF.

This clone was seen a few times. This chain connects TRBV5-6 to TRBJ1-6, with D unclear. Germline values: CDR1 SGHDT, CDR2 YYEEEE. Trimming shortened V by 4 bases and J by 6 bases, and 14 bases separated the two germline ends. CDR3 length equals 15 residues. DNA of the CDR3: TGTGCCAGCAGCCCGTCTGGGCCCAGTAATTCACCCCTCCACTTT. This codes for CASSPSGPSNSPLHF.

V gene TRBV10-2 combines with J gene TRBJ2-7; the match to TRBD1 covers 10 bases. The J segment lost 4 bases and the V segment lost 6 bases, leaving 3 bases of the junction unmatched. Germline CDR1 WSHSY, CDR2 SAAADI. This CDR3 has 13 residues. CDR3 in amino acids: CASRGQGRYEQYF. DNA for the CDR3: TGCGCCAGCAGGGGACAGGGGCGTTACGAGCAGTACTTC.

The V and J genes are TRBV4-1 and TRBJ2-1; the D gene is possibly TRBD2 (6 bases). Per the germline V gene, CDR1 is MGHRA and CDR2 is YSYEKL. V was cut by 0 bases and J by 6 bases, with 12 bases left in between. The CDR3 spans 15 residues. This chain's CDR3 is CASSQDRGETNEQFF. In DNA form, the CDR3 reads TGCGCCAGCAGCCAAGATCGCGGGGAAACCAATGAGCAGTTCTTC.

This clone was counted a few times. The chain employs TRBV30 and TRBJ1-2, with a possible D match to TRBD1 (5 bases). V was cut by 6 bases and J by 4 bases, with 21 bases left in between. Germline lookup yields CDR1 GTSNPN and CDR2 SVGIG (reference sequence). The CDR3 has 15 residues. The CDR3 spells CACQRGEREVYGYTF. The CDR3 DNA reads as TGTGCCTGCCAGAGAGGGGAGAGGGAGGTCTATGGCTACACCTTC.